Following are 10 T cell receptor beta chains from one sample sequenced in a study of technical replicates of blood from a few donors (TCRdb year 2017). The receptor library was made with the immunoSEQ multiplex PCR assay. TCRdb took over this immuneACCESS table, retaining in-frame rearrangements with V and J assigned. Such tables are incomplete; in checked studies, under half of the missing clones stem from an unresolved V gene, and the remainder is unexplained. In all, the sample holds approximately 70,000 clones, and roughly 96% of those were seen once. 0.22% of the sample comes from the top ten. The source material was T cells isolated from PBMCs. These receptor sequences come from a human donor in good health.

J is TRBJ1-2 and V is TRBV19; D is possibly TRBD1 (5 bases). V shed 0 bases and J shed 7 bases, with 12 bases lying between them. The CDR3 sequence is 14 residues long. Germline V gene sequence: CDR1 LNHDA, CDR2 SQIVND (reference sequence). CDR3 region: CASSIDLYTGGYTF. The CDR3 coding sequence is TGTGCCAGTAGTATAGATCTCTATACAGGTGGCTACACCTTC.

V gene TRBV19 combines with J gene TRBJ1-1; tentatively, D is TRBD1 (6 bases). CDR1 and CDR2 (germline): LNHDA, SQIVND (reference sequence). The CDR3 has 12 amino acids. Trimming stripped 3 bases from V and 5 bases from J, with 7 bases between. CDR3 residues: CASSIQGTEAFF. The DNA of the CDR3 is TGTGCCAGTAGTATCCAGGGGACTGAAGCTTTCTTT.

The V call is TRBV7-9, the J call TRBJ2-7, with 10 bases identical to TRBD1. This CDR3 is built from 16 residues. The trim removed 1 base at V and 5 bases at J, leaving 8 bases unmatched. The V gene's germline CDR1 is SEHNR and CDR2 FQNEAQ (reference sequence). Here the CDR3 reads CASSLGDRGSRDEQYF. CDR3 sequence (DNA): TGTGCCAGCAGCTTAGGGGACAGGGGATCGAGGGACGAGCAGTACTTC.

The rearrangement joins TRBV15 to TRBJ1-1; D unresolved. The length of the CDR3 is 14 residues. Trimming took off 0 bases at V and 2 bases at J, with 7 bases between the two ends. Per the germline V gene, CDR1 is LNHNV and CDR2 is YYDKDF (reference sequence). Written as DNA, the CDR3 is TGTGCCACCAGCAGAGATAGCGCCAACACTGAAGCTTTCTTT. Amino acids: CATSRDSANTEAFF.

This chain's CDR3 is CASSESSRRGLNYEQYF. In nucleotides, the CDR3 is TGCGCCAGCAGTGAGTCGAGCCGAAGGGGGTTGAACTACGAGCAGTACTTC. The J gene is TRBJ2-7, the V gene TRBV10-2; a weak D match, TRBD1 (6 bases). Trimming pared 0 bases from V and 3 bases from J, leaving 18 bases between. The V gene's germline CDR1 is WSHSY and CDR2 SAAADI. The CDR3 spans 17 residues.

CDR3 sequence: CASSVVRGKGEAFF. The CDR3 nucleotides are TGTGCCAGCAGCGTAGTCAGGGGAAAAGGTGAAGCTTTCTTT. The chain employs TRBV9 and TRBJ1-1, with TRBD1 as a possible D gene (6 bases). CDR3 length equals 14 residues. Trimming stripped 0 bases from V and 7 bases from J, with 13 bases between. Germline-derived CDR1 and CDR2 are SGDLS and YYNGEE.

The V call is TRBV7-9, the J call TRBJ1-5; D remains unclear. The CDR3 contains 14 residues. The ends were cut back, 1 base at V and 3 bases at J, with 7 bases in the middle. Per germline, CDR1 SEHNR and CDR2 FQNEAQ (reference sequence). The CDR3 sequence: CASSLDTYNQPQHF. The CDR3 bases are TGTGCCAGCAGCTTAGATACCTACAATCAGCCCCAGCATTTT. Complete variable domain (other parts from reference TRBV7-9 and TRBJ1-5): DTGVSQNPRHKITKRGQNVTFRCDPISEHNRLYWYRQTLGQGPEFLTYFQNEAQLEKSRLLSDRFSAERPKGSFSTLEIQRTEQGDSAMYLCASSLDTYNQPQHFGDGTRLSIL.

The CDR3: CASSPEDSNQPQHF. The CDR3 bases are TGCGCCAGCAGCCCAGAGGATAGCAATCAGCCCCAGCATTTT. The chain couples TRBV5-1 to TRBJ1-5; no firm D call. V was clipped by 4 bases and J by 0 bases, with 8 bases between them. The V gene's germline CDR1 is SGHRS and CDR2 YFSETQ. The CDR3 spans 14 residues.

On this clone itself: The germline gene is not matched at one end of the junction; a read error may be the cause. The chain employs TRBV5-6 and TRBJ1-2; unclear D gene. The length of the CDR3 is 14 residues. Germline V gives CDR1 SGHDT, CDR2 YYEEEE. The CDR3 nucleotides read TGTGCCAGCAGCTTGGCCAGCAGACTCTATGGCCACACCTTC. Protein: CASSLASRLYGHTF.

The chain carries TRBV6-5 and TRBJ2-3; the D is unclear. CDR1 MNHEY and CDR2 SVGAGI come from the germline V gene. V dropped 3 bases and J dropped 7 bases, with 5 bases sitting between them. The CDR3 has 11 residues. The CDR3 nucleotides read TGTGCCAGCAGTTATTCAAATACGCAGTATTTT. Translated: CASSYSNTQYF.